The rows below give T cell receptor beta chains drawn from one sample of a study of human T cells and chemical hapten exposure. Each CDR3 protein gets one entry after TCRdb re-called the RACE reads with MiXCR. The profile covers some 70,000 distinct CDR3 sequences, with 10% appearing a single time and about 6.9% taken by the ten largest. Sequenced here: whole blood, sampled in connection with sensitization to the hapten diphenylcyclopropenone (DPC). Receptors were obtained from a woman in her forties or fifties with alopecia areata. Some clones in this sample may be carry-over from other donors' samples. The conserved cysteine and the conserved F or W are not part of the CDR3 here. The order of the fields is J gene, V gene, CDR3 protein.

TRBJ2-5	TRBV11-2	ASSGSSQETQY
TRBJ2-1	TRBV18	ASSSGTSGTNEQF
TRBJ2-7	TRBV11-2	ASSLQKMSSYEQY
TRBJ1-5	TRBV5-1	ASSATGGIGQPQH
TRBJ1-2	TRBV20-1	SARGDVEYGYT
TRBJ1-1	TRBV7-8	ASSLAGLGATEAF
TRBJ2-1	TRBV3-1	ASSQSRLAGNNEQF
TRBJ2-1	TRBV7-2	ASSSREASGRVYEQF
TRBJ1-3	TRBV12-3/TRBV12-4	ASSSGYLGNTIY
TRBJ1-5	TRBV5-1	ASSLSGYSNQPQH
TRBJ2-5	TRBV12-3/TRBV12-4	ASSFDPSGTQY
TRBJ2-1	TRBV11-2	ASSLTSGSSYNEQF
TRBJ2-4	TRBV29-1	SVELRDRRLAKNIQY
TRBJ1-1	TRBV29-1	SVADPLGAGTEAF
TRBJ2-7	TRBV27	ASKRGGPSYEQY
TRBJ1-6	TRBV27	ATQPPYALGGYSPLH
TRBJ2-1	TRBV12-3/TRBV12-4	ASSFPGPGYNEQF
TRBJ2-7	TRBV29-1	SVEVGYEQY
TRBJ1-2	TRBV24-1	ATSDPTGLGGYT
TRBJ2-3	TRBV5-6	ASSLAGRPGTDTQY
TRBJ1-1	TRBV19	ASSPRRGPGTEAF
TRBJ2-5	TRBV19	ASSITRGQETQY